A selection of T cell receptor beta chains follows, all from one sample in a study of T-cell reconstitution after alpha-beta-depleted transplantation in children. MiXCR, applied by TCRdb to the PCR reads, yields one record per CDR3 protein. Seen here are some 590,000 distinct CDR3 sequences, 10% to 13% observed once, and the top ten hold roughly 4%. The sample was PBMCs from the stem cell graft donor, taken from the stem cell graft. These receptors were obtained from a human donor who donated a stem cell graft to a child with acute myeloid leukemia. The CDR3 runs from the conserved cysteine through the conserved F or W. The D gene is left open where the match is weak. Not every row has a clone size; where given, it reads once, few, many or a size class.

abundance,len,j_gene,d_gene,v_gene,CDR3nt,CDR3aa
medium-sized,14,TRBJ1-1,.,TRBV6-2/TRBV6-3,TGTGCCAGCAGGCCGGACAGACTGAACACTGAAGCTTTCTTT,CASRPDRLNTEAFF
.,15,TRBJ1-5,.,TRBV3-1,TGTGCCAGCAGCCAGGGGGAAGTGCACAATCAGCCCCAGCATTTT,CASSQGEVHNQPQHF
.,16,TRBJ2-3,.,TRBV5-1,TGCGCCAGCAGCCCGGACGGGTGGACCAGCACAGATACGCAGTATTTT,CASSPDGWTSTDTQYF
many,16,TRBJ2-1,TRBD2,TRBV11-2,TGTGCCAGCAGCTCTTCTAGCGGGGGGTCCTACAATGAGCAGTTCTTC,CASSSSSGGSYNEQFF
few,14,TRBJ2-1,TRBD1,TRBV4-3,TGCGCCAGCAGCCATCCTGGGACAGGGAATGAGCAGTTCTTC,CASSHPGTGNEQFF
.,12,TRBJ2-7,TRBD1,TRBV6-5,TGTGCCAGCATCTACAGGGGCCACGAGCAGTACTTC,CASIYRGHEQYF
few,17,TRBJ2-1,TRBD2,TRBV28,TGTGCCAGCAGTCCCCCCGGGACTAGCGGGAGTCGGCGTGGGCAGTTCTTC,CASSPPGTSGSRRGQFF
few,12,TRBJ1-4,.,TRBV29-1,TGCAGCGTTGAACGCCAGAGCTCCGGACTGTTTTTT,CSVERQSSGLFF
.,14,TRBJ2-7,TRBD1,TRBV28,TGTGCCAGCAGTTTTTCGGGACAGACCTACGAGCAGTACTTC,CASSFSGQTYEQYF
.,14,TRBJ2-2,.,TRBV20-1,TGCAGTGCTACTGTGACCGGGGGCACCGGGGAGCTGTTTTTT,CSATVTGGTGELFF
many,14,TRBJ2-1,.,TRBV29-1,TGCAGCGTGCCAGCGGCCAGCTCCTACAATGAGCAGTTCTTC,CSVPAASSYNEQFF
.,13,TRBJ1-2,.,TRBV3-1,TGTGCCAGCAGCCAAGACAGGTTCGGGGGCTACACCTTC,CASSQDRFGGYTF
many,14,TRBJ2-3,TRBD2,TRBV20-1,TGCAGTGCTAGGGCTAGCGGAGTGGGAGATACGCAGTATTTT,CSARASGVGDTQYF
medium-sized,14,TRBJ2-7,TRBD2,TRBV25-1,TGTGCCAGCAGTAAGGGACTAGCCGCCTCGGAGCAGTACTTC,CASSKGLAASEQYF
few,14,TRBJ2-5,.,TRBV9,TGTGCCAGCAGCGTACGTCCAGTCCAAGAGACCCAGTACTTC,CASSVRPVQETQYF
few,16,TRBJ2-3,.,TRBV19,TGTGCCAGTAGAGACCAGGGTGAGATCCGCACAGATACGCAGTATTTT,CASRDQGEIRTDTQYF
many,18,TRBJ1-5,.,TRBV6-2/TRBV6-3,TGTGCCAGCAGTTACGCCAGGGTGAAAGTCAAAGGCAATCAGCCCCAGCATTTT,CASSYARVKVKGNQPQHF
.,16,TRBJ1-6,.,TRBV28,TGTGCCAGCAGTTCCAGGCGGGGGGTATATAATTCACCCCTCCACTTT,CASSSRRGVYNSPLHF
few,12,TRBJ2-1,.,TRBV12-3/TRBV12-4,TGTGCCAGCAGTTCCGACAGAGCTAAGCAGTTCTTC,CASSSDRAKQFF
few,14,TRBJ2-7,TRBD1,TRBV7-2,TGTGCCAGCAGACCGGACAGGGTCTCCTACGAGCAGTACTTC,CASRPDRVSYEQYF
few,11,TRBJ2-7,.,TRBV7-9,TGTGCCAGCAGCCGAGAGACCGAGCAGTACTTC,CASSRETEQYF
few,14,TRBJ2-2,.,TRBV12-3/TRBV12-4,TGTGCCAGCAGTTTACGGGGCCTCGGCGGGGAGCTGTTTTTT,CASSLRGLGGELFF
few,14,TRBJ2-3,TRBD2,TRBV7-7,TGTGCTAGCAGCCCGACTAGCGTGGCAGATACGCAGTATTTT,CASSPTSVADTQYF
many,15,TRBJ2-7,TRBD1,TRBV20-1,TGCAGTGCTAGAGTTTTTGGACAGGGGGCAAGCGAGCAGTACTTC,CSARVFGQGASEQYF
.,15,TRBJ2-1,TRBD2,TRBV29-1,TGCAGCGTTGGGGTTGGACTAGCGGCATACAATGAGCAGTTCTTC,CSVGVGLAAYNEQFF
many,15,TRBJ2-7,TRBD2,TRBV4-3,TGCGCCAGCAGCCAGGATAGCGGGAGTTTGTACGAGCAGTACTTC,CASSQDSGSLYEQYF
few,12,TRBJ2-7,.,TRBV2,TGTGCCAGCAGCAGGGACGTCTACGAGCAGTACTTC,CASSRDVYEQYF
.,15,TRBJ2-1,TRBD1,TRBV15,TGTGCCACCACCCAGACAGGGGTGACCTACAATGAGCAGTTCTTC,CATTQTGVTYNEQFF
few,13,TRBJ2-1,.,TRBV9,TGTGCCAGCAGCGTAGCTAGCTTCAGTGAGCAGTTCTTC,CASSVASFSEQFF
.,14,TRBJ1-6,.,TRBV7-2,TGTGCCAGCAGCTTAGGGGCCGCCAATAGACCCCTCCACTTT,CASSLGAANRPLHF
.,16,TRBJ2-1,TRBD2,TRBV29-1,TGCAGCGGTCGGGGCGGGAGGATTTCCCCCTACAATGAGCAGTTCTTC,CSGRGGRISPYNEQFF
.,15,TRBJ1-1,TRBD1,TRBV2,TGTGCCAGCAGTGCCCGGACAGGCCGGAACACTGAAGCTTTCTTT,CASSARTGRNTEAFF
.,16,TRBJ1-5,.,TRBV20-1,TGCAGTGCTAGAGTTCGTAGCGAAAGGGGCCTGGGGCCCCAGCATTTT,CSARVRSERGLGPQHF
many,15,TRBJ2-6,.,TRBV19,TGTGCCAGTAGGGGTGTGGCCTCTGGGGCCAACGTCCTGACTTTC,CASRGVASGANVLTF
.,16,TRBJ2-3,TRBD2,TRBV6-5,TGTGCCAGCAGTATGACTAGCGGGAGGGGAGGGGATACGCAGTATTTT,CASSMTSGRGGDTQYF
.,15,TRBJ1-2,.,TRBV28,TGTGCCAGCAGGACAGTCCCAGCCAGGGCTCCTGGCTACACCTTC,CASRTVPARAPGYTF
many,16,TRBJ2-3,TRBD2,TRBV7-9,TGTGCCAGCAGCTCATTAGCGGGAGCTAGCACAGATACGCAGTATTTT,CASSSLAGASTDTQYF
many,15,TRBJ2-7,.,TRBV28,TGTGCCAGCAGTTCAAGACTCGCGCGGGTCTACGAGCAGTACTTC,CASSSRLARVYEQYF
.,15,TRBJ2-1,.,TRBV29-1,TGCAGCGTTGATCTATCAGGGGAGCGGTACAATGAGCAGTTCTTC,CSVDLSGERYNEQFF
.,18,TRBJ2-1,.,TRBV11-1,TGTGCCAGCAGCTTCCCCAGGACCCCCACGAGCTCCTACAATGAGCAGTTCTTC,CASSFPRTPTSSYNEQFF
.,14,TRBJ2-7,.,TRBV7-9,TGTGCCAGCATCCTAGGGAAGGGCGGGTACGAGCAGTACTTC,CASILGKGGYEQYF
many,16,TRBJ2-1,TRBD1,TRBV12-3/TRBV12-4,TGTGCCAGCAGCCTACTCGGGGACAGCTCCTACAATGAGCAGTTCTTC,CASSLLGDSSYNEQFF
.,14,TRBJ2-1,.,TRBV13,TGTGCCAGCAGCTTAGGTGCGGTTTACAATGAGCAGTTCTTC,CASSLGAVYNEQFF
few,16,TRBJ1-1,TRBD1,TRBV18,TGTGCCAGCTCGCCTATGACAGGGGCCCCAAGGACTGAAGCTTTCTTT,CASSPMTGAPRTEAFF
many,15,TRBJ2-2,.,TRBV19,TGTGCCAGTAGTATCCGAGCAGGGTTCACCGGGGAGCTGTTTTTT,CASSIRAGFTGELFF